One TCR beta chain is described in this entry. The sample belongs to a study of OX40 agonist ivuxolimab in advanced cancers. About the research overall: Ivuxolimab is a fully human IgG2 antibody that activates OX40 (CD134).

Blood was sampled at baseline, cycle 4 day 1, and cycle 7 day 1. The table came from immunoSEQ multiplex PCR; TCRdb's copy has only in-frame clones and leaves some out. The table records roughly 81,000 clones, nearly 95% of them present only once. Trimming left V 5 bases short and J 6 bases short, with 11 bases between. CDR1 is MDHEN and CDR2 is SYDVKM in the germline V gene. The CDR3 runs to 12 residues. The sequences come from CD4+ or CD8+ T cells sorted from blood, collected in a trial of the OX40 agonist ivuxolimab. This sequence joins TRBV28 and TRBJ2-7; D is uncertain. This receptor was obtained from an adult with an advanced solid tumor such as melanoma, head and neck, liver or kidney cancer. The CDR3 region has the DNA TGTGCCAGCAGTGTGATAGCACCCGAGCAGTACTTC. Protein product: CASSVIAPEQYF.